Below are 14 T cell receptor beta chains sequenced from a single sample in a study of cytomegalovirus exposure and HLA in healthy donors. Some clones are missing from TCRdb's copy, which holds only in-frame ones; the method was immunoSEQ multiplex PCR. Among over 200,000 clones, around 80% were seen once, and the ten largest hold roughly an eighth. The specimen was PBMCs. These receptors all come from a woman aged 25 to 39 in good health and CMV-seropositive.

V is TRBV7-9 and J is TRBJ2-7; the match to TRBD1 covers 7 bases. Germline V CDR1 and CDR2: SEHNR, FQNEAQ (reference sequence). V shed 5 bases, J shed 0 bases, and the junction held 13 bases outside the gene matches. This CDR3 spans 17 amino acids. The CDR3 protein is CASSGTSGTAFSYEQYF. DNA of the CDR3: TGTGCCAGCAGCGGAACTTCCGGGACAGCGTTCTCCTACGAGCAGTACTTC.

This clone was seen once. The chain carries TRBV7-2 and TRBJ2-2, with 8 bases that match TRBD2. J lost 4 bases, V lost 6 bases, and 4 bases had no gene match. Germline CDR1 is SGHTA and CDR2 is FQGNSA. This CDR3 region has 14 residues. The CDR3 is CASSSREGTGELFF. The DNA for the CDR3 is TGTGCCAGCAGTTCACGGGAGGGCACCGGGGAGCTGTTTTTT.

The V gene is TRBV27, the J gene TRBJ1-1; D perhaps matches TRBD1 (5 bases). V was trimmed by 5 bases and J by 10 bases, leaving 11 bases between them. There are 11 residues in the CDR3. In germline, CDR1 is MNHEY, CDR2 SMNVEV (reference sequence). This chain's CDR3 is CASSAPGIAFF. CDR3 coding DNA: TGTGCCAGCAGTGCCCCAGGGATAGCTTTCTTT.

The CDR3 region has the DNA TGTGCCAGCAGCGCTACGGGCATTCTAGGCGAAAAACTGTTTTTT. This gives the protein CASSATGILGEKLFF. The rearrangement uses TRBV9 and TRBJ1-4; D uncertain. Per germline, CDR1 SGDLS and CDR2 YYNGEE. The V gene lost 3 bases and the J gene lost 8 bases, with 17 bases spanning the gap. There are 15 residues in the CDR3.

The V call is TRBV27, the J call TRBJ2-3, with D tentatively TRBD2 (5 bases). This CDR3 contains 15 residues. The V gene's germline CDR1 is MNHEY and CDR2 SMNVEV (reference sequence). V was trimmed by 3 bases and J by 1 base, leaving 11 bases between them. In DNA, the CDR3 is TGTGCCAGCAGTTTGTTTATCGGGGGCACAGATACGCAGTATTTT. This encodes CASSLFIGGTDTQYF.

The chain links TRBV5-8 to TRBJ1-5; a weak D match, TRBD1 (5 bases). This CDR3 comprises 13 residues. V gave up 4 bases and J gave up 7 bases, with 12 bases separating them. Germline V gene data show CDR1 as SGHTS and CDR2 as YDEGEE. The CDR3 region is CASSLQADQPQHF. The CDR3, as DNA: TGTGCCAGCAGCCTACAGGCAGACCAGCCCCAGCATTTT.

This chain links TRBV15 with TRBJ1-1; no definite D call. CDR1 is LNHNV, CDR2 YYDKDF, per germline (reference sequence). The germline V and J ends were trimmed by 1 base and 1 base, with 4 bases remaining between them. The length of the CDR3 is 13 residues. The CDR3 sequence: CATSRVRNTEAFF. CDR3 bases: TGTGCCACCAGCAGAGTACGGAACACTGAAGCTTTCTTT.

The CDR3 nucleotides are TGTGCCAGCAGTGAAGCGCTGGTGGGAGGCGACCTGTTAAGCTCCTACAATGAGCAGTTCTTC. Translating it yields CASSEALVGGDLLSSYNEQFF. This chain uses TRBV2 with TRBJ2-1; tentative D call: TRBD2 (6 bases). CDR1 is SNHLY, CDR2 FYNNEI, per germline. The CDR3 length is 21 residues. Trimming pared 0 bases from V and 0 bases from J, leaving 24 bases between.

V is TRBV2 and J is TRBJ2-5; 10 positions match TRBD1. The CDR3 extends over 14 amino acids. In germline, CDR1 is SNHLY, CDR2 FYNNEI. J lost 5 bases, V lost 6 bases, and 6 bases had no gene match. CDR3 amino acids: CASRETGGYETQYF. DNA of the CDR3: TGTGCCAGCAGGGAGACAGGGGGCTATGAGACCCAGTACTTC.

V gene TRBV25-1 combines with J gene TRBJ1-2; D is ambiguous. V was shortened by 4 bases and J by 4 bases, with 10 bases between the two germline ends. This CDR3 has 13 amino acids. CDR1 MGHDK and CDR2 SYGVNS come from the germline V gene. As DNA, the CDR3 is TGTGCCAGCAGTGTGTCCGACCTCTATGGCTACACCTTC. Its translation: CASSVSDLYGYTF.

The CDR3 DNA follows: TGTGCCAGCAGTTTCTTGGATCAGCCCCAGCATTTT. Its translation: CASSFLDQPQHF. This chain connects TRBV6-6 to TRBJ1-5; D is ambiguous. V lost 4 bases and J 5 bases, leaving 6 bases between the germline ends. CDR1 is MNHNY and CDR2 is SVGAGI in the germline V gene (reference sequence). This CDR3 contains 12 residues.

The J gene is TRBJ1-5, the V gene TRBV6-1; D is possibly TRBD1 (5 bases). The V gene's germline CDR1 is MNHNS and CDR2 SASEGT. The CDR3 covers 13 residues. Trimming cost V 6 bases and J 3 bases, with 9 bases left between them. The CDR3 DNA is TGTGCCAGCAGGCAGGGATACAATCAGCCCCAGCATTTT. It encodes CASRQGYNQPQHF.

This clone appeared once. The gene calls are TRBV27 and TRBJ2-1; the match to TRBD2 covers 12 bases. The CDR3 has 16 amino acids. V lost 8 bases and J lost 0; bases outside the gene matches: 5. Germline values: CDR1 MNHEY, CDR2 SMNVEV (reference sequence). For the CDR3, the DNA is TGTGCCAGCCAAAGACTAGCGGGAGTCTCCTACAATGAGCAGTTCTTC. Protein sequence: CASQRLAGVSYNEQFF.

The chain is built from TRBV18 and TRBJ2-3, with D possibly matching TRBD2 (5 bases). Trimming took 5 bases from V and 2 from J, leaving 14 bases between them. CDR1 and CDR2 (germline): KGHSH, LQKENI. The CDR3 extends over 15 amino acids. CDR3 sequence (DNA): TGTGCCAGCTCAGAGGCAGCGGACTTCACAGATACGCAGTATTTT. This translates into CASSEAADFTDTQYF.